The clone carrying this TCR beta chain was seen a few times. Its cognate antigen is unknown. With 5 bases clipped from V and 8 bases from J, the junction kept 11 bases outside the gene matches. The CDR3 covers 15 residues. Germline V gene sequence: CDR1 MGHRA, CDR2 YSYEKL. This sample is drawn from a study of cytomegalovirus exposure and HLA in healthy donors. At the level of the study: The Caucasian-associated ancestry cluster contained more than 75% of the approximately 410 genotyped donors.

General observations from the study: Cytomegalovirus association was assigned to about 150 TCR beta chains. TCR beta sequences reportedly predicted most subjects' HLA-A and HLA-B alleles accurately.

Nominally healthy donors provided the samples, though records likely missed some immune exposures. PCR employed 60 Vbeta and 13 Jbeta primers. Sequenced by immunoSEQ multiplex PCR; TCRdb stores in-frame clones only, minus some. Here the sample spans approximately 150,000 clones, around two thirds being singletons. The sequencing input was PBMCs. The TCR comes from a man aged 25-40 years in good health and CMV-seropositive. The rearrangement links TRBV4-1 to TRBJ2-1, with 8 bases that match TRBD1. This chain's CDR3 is CASSKGQDSGYEQFF. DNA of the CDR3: TGCGCCAGCAGCAAGGGACAGGACTCTGGGTATGAGCAGTTCTTC.